The clone carrying this T cell receptor (beta chain) was seen a handful of times. The antigen is unknown. TCRdb reprocessed the RT-PCR reads via MiXCR and lists one record per CDR3 protein. Here the sample spans about half a million distinct CDR3 sequences, approximately 10% being singletons. The entry originates in a study of response to subunit inactivated influenza vaccine. General study results and limits: Authors suggested few new T cells are recruited by each seasonal influenza vaccination.

The V gene lost 2 bases and the J gene lost 5 bases, with 10 bases spanning the gap. CDR1 SGHTA and CDR2 FQGNSA come from the germline V gene. CDR3 length: 14 residues. This material consisted of PBMCs from blood, taken more than 35 days after vaccination. This receptor was obtained from a man aged 45-60 years who received an inactivated influenza vaccine. V is TRBV7-2 and J is TRBJ2-1, with D unclear. For the CDR3, the DNA is TGTGCCAGCAGCTTAAGCCGTTGGAACAATGAGCAGTTCTTC. Protein sequence: CASSLSRWNNEQFF.